This T cell receptor (beta chain) was identified during a study of cytomegalovirus exposure and HLA in healthy donors. V was shortened by 8 bases and J by 1 base, with 17 bases between the two germline ends. This CDR3 is 15 amino acids long. CDR1 MNHEY and CDR2 SVGAGI come from the germline V gene. Researchers ran the PCR with 60 Vbeta and 13 Jbeta primers. The table came from immunoSEQ multiplex PCR; TCRdb's copy has only in-frame clones and leaves some out. The sample has some 200,000 clones, 75% to 80% seen once. Sequenced: PBMCs. The rearrangement links TRBV6-5 to TRBJ1-1; D possibly corresponds to TRBD1 (5 bases). The receptor was isolated from a man aged 18 to 30 in good health and CMV-seronegative. CDR3 in amino acids: CASRGERQGNTEAFF. The CDR3 bases are TGTGCCAGCCGGGGGGAGAGGCAGGGGAACACTGAAGCTTTCTTT.